The 9 T cell receptor beta chains reported below all come from one sample, sequenced in a study of blood T cell repertoires in COVID-19. Clones were sequenced by immunoSEQ multiplex PCR, and TCRdb holds only the in-frame ones, with some missing. The profile covers some 90,000 clones, with nearly 90% appearing a single time and roughly 5.2% taken by the ten largest. Sequenced material: peripheral blood. All receptors come from a woman at least 80 years old with active COVID-19.

This chain links TRBV6-4 with TRBJ2-3; 8 positions agree with TRBD1. The J segment lost 3 bases and the V segment lost 6 bases, leaving 11 bases of the junction unmatched. CDR3 size: 16 residues. The germline V gene has CDR1 MRHNA and CDR2 SNTAGT. The DNA for the CDR3 is TGTGCCAGCAGCCCTCAGGGGGCGGGGAGAACAGATACGCAGTATTTT. Its protein product is CASSPQGAGRTDTQYF.

This clone was counted a few times. The V and J genes are TRBV6-6 and TRBJ1-5; TRBD1 is a possible D gene (6 bases). V lost 2 bases, J lost 7 bases, and 12 bases lay in between. Germline assignment: CDR1 MNHNY and CDR2 SVGAGI (reference sequence). This CDR3 has 14 residues. CDR3 DNA sequence: TGTGCCAGCAGTTACGCCAGGGGTGGGCAGCCCCAGCATTTT. Translating gives CASSYARGGQPQHF.

This clone showed up just once. The chain joins TRBV10-3 to TRBJ2-1; D is uncertain. From germline, CDR1 is ENHRY and CDR2 SYGVKD. The V end was cut by 10 bases, the J end by 4 bases, with 17 bases between. There are 14 residues in the CDR3. CDR3 loop: CASMLTADYNEQFF. The CDR3 nucleotides read TGTGCCAGTATGTTAACAGCAGATTACAATGAGCAGTTCTTC.

The chain combines TRBV18 with TRBJ2-4; 7 bases are a match to TRBD2. The germline V gene has CDR1 KGHSH and CDR2 LQKENI. V was pared by 2 bases and J by 0 bases, with 7 bases of the junction left unmatched. The CDR3 has 17 amino acids. CDR3 amino acids: CASSPVQGGLAKNIQYF. The CDR3 DNA is TGTGCCAGCTCACCAGTGCAGGGAGGGCTAGCCAAAAACATTCAGTACTTC.

The rearrangement joins TRBV10-3 to TRBJ1-1; 9 bases are a match to TRBD1. The CDR3 runs 17 residues. V lost 5 bases and J lost 2; bases outside the gene matches: 12. Germline V gene sequence: CDR1 ENHRY, CDR2 SYGVKD. The CDR3 sequence: CAISLTPQGAGNTEAFF. The CDR3 DNA reads TGTGCCATCAGTCTAACCCCACAGGGGGCGGGAAACACTGAAGCTTTCTTT.

In this sample, this clone turned up a few times. The rearrangement joins TRBV21-1 to TRBJ2-7; the table assigns TRBD1, which was not confirmed against the DNA. TRBV21-1 is a listed pseudogene. The CDR3 sequence is 15 residues long. The CDR3 loop reads CASSKVGTGPREQYF. In DNA form, the CDR3 reads TGTGCCAGCAGCAAAGTGGGGACAGGCCCTAGGGAGCAGTACTTC.

V gene TRBV18 combines with J gene TRBJ1-4; tentative D call: TRBD1 (5 bases). The V gene lost 3 bases and the J gene lost 7 bases, with 15 bases spanning the gap. The CDR3 has 15 residues. Germline loops: CDR1 KGHSH, CDR2 LQKENI. The CDR3 sequence: CASSPTVSGSEKLFF. In DNA form, the CDR3 reads TGTGCCAGCTCACCGACGGTGTCAGGGTCTGAAAAACTGTTTTTT.

V usage is TRBV24-1 and J usage is TRBJ2-7; D might be TRBD2 (6 bases). Germline values: CDR1 KGHDR, CDR2 SFDVKD. This CDR3 has 15 amino acids. Trimming shortened V by 8 bases and J by 2 bases, and 18 bases separated the two germline ends. CDR3 sequence: CATTREGGGTYEQYF. CDR3 nucleotide sequence: TGTGCCACCACAAGAGAGGGAGGCGGGACCTACGAGCAGTACTTC.

The J gene is TRBJ2-2, the V gene TRBV4-3; D perhaps matches TRBD2 (6 bases). CDR1 and CDR2 (germline): LGHNA, YSLEER. The CDR3 contains 16 residues. V gave up 1 base and J gave up 7 bases, with 16 bases separating them. This CDR3 is CASSQAPGVGFGELFF. CDR3 nucleotides: TGCGCCAGCAGCCAAGCCCCGGGAGTAGGATTCGGGGAGCTGTTTTTT.